The present entry profiles one TCR beta chain with its context. No antigen is known for it. Deletions cut 0 bases from V and 7 bases from J, with 9 bases between. The CDR3 totals 14 residues. Germline V gene lookup returns CDR1 MGHRA and CDR2 YSYEKL. This entry is derived from a study of cytomegalovirus exposure and HLA in healthy donors. The study's findings and limits: Most TCRs appeared rarely, but some public TCRs recurred in many donors.

In the PCR, 60 Vbeta and 13 Jbeta primers were used. Clones were read by immunoSEQ multiplex PCR, and TCRdb kept only the in-frame ones, dropping some. The repertoire holds under 200,000 clones, 79% seen once, with approximately 4% in the top ten. The TCR sequence derives from a young woman in good health and CMV-seropositive. This sequence joins TRBV4-1 and TRBJ2-2; the D gene is possibly TRBD2 (6 bases). The source material was PBMCs. This chain's CDR3 is CASSQDPGGGELFF. The CDR3 DNA reads TGCGCCAGCAGCCAAGACCCCGGGGGCGGGGAGCTGTTTTTT.